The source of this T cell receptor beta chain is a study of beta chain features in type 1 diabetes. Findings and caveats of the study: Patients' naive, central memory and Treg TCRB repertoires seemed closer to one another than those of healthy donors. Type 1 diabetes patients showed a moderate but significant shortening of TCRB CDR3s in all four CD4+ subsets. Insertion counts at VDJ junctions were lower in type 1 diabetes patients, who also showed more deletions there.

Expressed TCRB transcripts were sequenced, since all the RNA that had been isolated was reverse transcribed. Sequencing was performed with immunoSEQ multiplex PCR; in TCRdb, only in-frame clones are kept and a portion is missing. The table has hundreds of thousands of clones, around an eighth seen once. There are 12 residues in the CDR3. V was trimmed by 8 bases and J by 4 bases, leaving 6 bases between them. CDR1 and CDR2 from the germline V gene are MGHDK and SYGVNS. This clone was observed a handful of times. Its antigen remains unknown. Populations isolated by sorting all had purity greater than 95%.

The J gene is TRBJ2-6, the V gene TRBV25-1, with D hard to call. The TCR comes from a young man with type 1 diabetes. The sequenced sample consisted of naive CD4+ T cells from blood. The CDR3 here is CASQLGANVLTF. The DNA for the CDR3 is TGTGCCAGCCAATTGGGGGCCAACGTCCTGACTTTC.